A selection of T cell receptor beta chains follows, all from one sample in a study of T cells in Graves' hyperthyroidism and ophthalmopathy. TCRdb re-called the multiplex PCR reads with MiXCR, one entry per CDR3 protein. Of around 690,000 distinct CDR3 sequences listed, roughly 17% were seen once; the top ten hold about 16%. The sequencing sample was made of blood. The receptors were gathered from a man aged 50 to 60 with Graves' hyperthyroidism. Both conserved end residues are part of each CDR3. A D gene is named only where the DNA matches it firmly. Clone size is not always given. Where it is, it says once, few, many or a class for expanded clones.

len: 14; abundance: many; d_gene: TRBD2; v_gene: TRBV5-1; j_gene: TRBJ2-3; CDR3nt: TGCGCCAGCAGCCTTCTAGCGGGAGACGATACGCAGTATTTT; CDR3aa: CASSLLAGDDTQYF
len: 13; abundance: many; d_gene: .; v_gene: TRBV6-5; j_gene: TRBJ2-7; CDR3nt: TGTGCCAGCAGTTACAATAGGGAGTACGAGCAGTACTTC; CDR3aa: CASSYNREYEQYF
len: 14; abundance: few; d_gene: .; v_gene: TRBV27; j_gene: TRBJ1-6; CDR3nt: TGTGCCAGCAGGTGGAGGGGCAGTGATTCACCCCTCCACTTT; CDR3aa: CASRWRGSDSPLHF
len: 13; abundance: .; d_gene: .; v_gene: TRBV5-4; j_gene: TRBJ1-2; CDR3nt: TGTGCCAGCAGCTTGCCAGGGAGCTATGGCTACACCTTC; CDR3aa: CASSLPGSYGYTF
len: 16; abundance: many; d_gene: TRBD2; v_gene: TRBV28; j_gene: TRBJ2-3; CDR3nt: TGTGCCAGCAGTCCCGAATGGGGGAGCGGGAGAGATACGCAGTATTTT; CDR3aa: CASSPEWGSGRDTQYF
len: 14; abundance: few; d_gene: TRBD1; v_gene: TRBV19; j_gene: TRBJ1-2; CDR3nt: TGTGCCAGTAGTATCTCAGGGACAGCCTCTGGCTACACCTTC; CDR3aa: CASSISGTASGYTF
len: 13; abundance: many; d_gene: TRBD1; v_gene: TRBV7-2; j_gene: TRBJ2-7; CDR3nt: TGTGCCAGCAGCTTCGCTGACAGGGGCGAGCAGTACTTC; CDR3aa: CASSFADRGEQYF
len: 16; abundance: many; d_gene: TRBD2; v_gene: TRBV20-1; j_gene: TRBJ2-4; CDR3nt: TGCAGTGTTGAGCGCCGAGCGGGAGTGTCCAAAAACATTCAGTACTTC; CDR3aa: CSVERRAGVSKNIQYF
len: 14; abundance: .; d_gene: TRBD2; v_gene: TRBV24-1; j_gene: TRBJ2-1; CDR3nt: TGTGCCACCAGTGCTAGCGGGAGGGTCGATGAGCAGTTCTTC; CDR3aa: CATSASGRVDEQFF
len: 13; abundance: many; d_gene: .; v_gene: TRBV28; j_gene: TRBJ2-1; CDR3nt: TGTGCCAGCAGTTTAGTGCCATACAATGAGCAGTTCTTC; CDR3aa: CASSLVPYNEQFF
len: 11; abundance: few; d_gene: TRBD2; v_gene: TRBV2; j_gene: TRBJ2-1; CDR3nt: TGTGCCAGCGGTGCGACTAGCCGGCCGTTCTTC; CDR3aa: CASGATSRPFF
len: 17; abundance: many; d_gene: TRBD1; v_gene: TRBV30; j_gene: TRBJ2-2; CDR3nt: TGTGCCTGGAGTGTACCAGGGGGCTATACGAACACCGGGGAGCTGTTTTTT; CDR3aa: CAWSVPGGYTNTGELFF
len: 14; abundance: many; d_gene: .; v_gene: TRBV9; j_gene: TRBJ2-7; CDR3nt: TGTGCCAGCAGCGCCACCGGGACCTTATACGAGCAGTACTTC; CDR3aa: CASSATGTLYEQYF
len: 14; abundance: many; d_gene: TRBD1; v_gene: TRBV24-1; j_gene: TRBJ2-1; CDR3nt: TGTGCCACCAAGGGACAGGGGGCCTACAATGAGCAGTTCTTC; CDR3aa: CATKGQGAYNEQFF
len: 12; abundance: many; d_gene: .; v_gene: TRBV28; j_gene: TRBJ2-1; CDR3nt: TGTGCCAGCAGTAGCCTCGCGAGGGAGCAGTTCTTC; CDR3aa: CASSSLAREQFF
len: 14; abundance: many; d_gene: .; v_gene: TRBV28; j_gene: TRBJ2-5; CDR3nt: TGTGCCAGCAGTTTAGACCGGGCCCAAGAGACCCAGTACTTC; CDR3aa: CASSLDRAQETQYF
len: 16; abundance: .; d_gene: .; v_gene: TRBV29-1; j_gene: TRBJ1-5; CDR3nt: TGCAGCGTCTCATTCACGGCGGCAGGTGCGAATCAGCCCCAGCATTTT; CDR3aa: CSVSFTAAGANQPQHF
len: 13; abundance: .; d_gene: TRBD1; v_gene: TRBV28; j_gene: TRBJ1-5; CDR3nt: TGTGCCAGCGAAACAGGGGGATGGCAGCCCCAGCATTTT; CDR3aa: CASETGGWQPQHF
len: 9; abundance: few; d_gene: .; v_gene: TRBV18; j_gene: TRBJ2-7; CDR3nt: TGTGCCCCCCGGTTCGAGCAGTACTTC; CDR3aa: CAPRFEQYF
len: 13; abundance: .; d_gene: .; v_gene: TRBV6-1; j_gene: TRBJ2-2; CDR3nt: TGTGCCAGCAGGATTGGGGACACCGGGGAGCCGTTTTTT; CDR3aa: CASRIGDTGEPFF
len: 11; abundance: few; d_gene: .; v_gene: TRBV3-1; j_gene: TRBJ1-1; CDR3nt: TGTGCCAGCAGCCGGGGACGTGGAGCTTTCTTT; CDR3aa: CASSRGRGAFF
len: 15; abundance: many; d_gene: TRBD1; v_gene: TRBV4-2; j_gene: TRBJ2-1; CDR3nt: TGTGCCAGCAGCCCGGGACAGGGGGACTTCAATGAGCAGTTCTTC; CDR3aa: CASSPGQGDFNEQFF
len: 15; abundance: few; d_gene: .; v_gene: TRBV6-1; j_gene: TRBJ1-4; CDR3nt: TGTGCCAGCAGTGAAGCGCTTGGGGGAGGGGAAAAACTGTTTTTT; CDR3aa: CASSEALGGGEKLFF
len: 16; abundance: .; d_gene: TRBD1; v_gene: TRBV7-9; j_gene: TRBJ1-4; CDR3nt: TGTGCCAGCAGCTATGAGGGGGCGCGGACTAATGAAAAACTGTTTTTT; CDR3aa: CASSYEGARTNEKLFF
len: 17; abundance: .; d_gene: .; v_gene: TRBV24-1; j_gene: TRBJ2-1; CDR3nt: TGTGCCACCAGTGATTACCCCAGGGAAAGCTCCTACAATGAGCAGTTCTTC; CDR3aa: CATSDYPRESSYNEQFF
len: 19; abundance: .; d_gene: .; v_gene: TRBV28; j_gene: TRBJ2-7; CDR3nt: TGTGCCAGCAGTTCTCCCCCGGTAGGATCGGGAGTTGGCAGATACGAGCAGTACTTC; CDR3aa: CASSSPPVGSGVGRYEQYF
len: 13; abundance: .; d_gene: .; v_gene: TRBV30; j_gene: TRBJ2-3; CDR3nt: TGTGCCTGGAGTGTACATAGAGGGAGTACGCAGTATTTT; CDR3aa: CAWSVHRGSTQYF
len: 15; abundance: many; d_gene: TRBD1; v_gene: TRBV12-3/TRBV12-4; j_gene: TRBJ1-1; CDR3nt: TGTGCCAGCAGCAAACGACAGGGGGGCTACACTGAAGCTTTCTTT; CDR3aa: CASSKRQGGYTEAFF
len: 16; abundance: .; d_gene: TRBD2; v_gene: TRBV20-1; j_gene: TRBJ2-7; CDR3nt: TGCAGTGCTAGCCCCATTGGACTAGCGGTCTCCTACGAGCAGTACTTC; CDR3aa: CSASPIGLAVSYEQYF
len: 14; abundance: many; d_gene: TRBD2; v_gene: TRBV29-1; j_gene: TRBJ2-1; CDR3nt: TGCAGCGTTGAAGACCCCGGGACTAGCATTGAGCAGTTCTTC; CDR3aa: CSVEDPGTSIEQFF
len: 12; abundance: .; d_gene: .; v_gene: TRBV19; j_gene: TRBJ1-1; CDR3nt: TGTGCCAGTAGTATTTGGGACACTGAAGCTTTCTTT; CDR3aa: CASSIWDTEAFF
len: 13; abundance: few; d_gene: .; v_gene: TRBV5-1; j_gene: TRBJ2-1; CDR3nt: TGCGCCAGCAGCCGCGTGAACTACAATGAGCAGTTCTTC; CDR3aa: CASSRVNYNEQFF
len: 13; abundance: few; d_gene: .; v_gene: TRBV28; j_gene: TRBJ2-1; CDR3nt: TGTGCCAGCAGAATAGACAGCGGCAATGAGCAGTTCTTC; CDR3aa: CASRIDSGNEQFF
len: 14; abundance: .; d_gene: .; v_gene: TRBV19; j_gene: TRBJ2-3; CDR3nt: TGTGCCAGTAGTATGAGCGGAGGGAGAGATACGCAGTATTTT; CDR3aa: CASSMSGGRDTQYF
len: 16; abundance: many; d_gene: .; v_gene: TRBV10-3; j_gene: TRBJ2-7; CDR3nt: TGTGCCATCAGTGAGTCCCTCTGGCGGGAAAATCTACCACAGTACTTC; CDR3aa: CAISESLWRENLPQYF
len: 15; abundance: .; d_gene: .; v_gene: TRBV27; j_gene: TRBJ1-2; CDR3nt: TGTGCCAGCACCCCCGCAGGAAAAACTAACTATGGCTACACCTTC; CDR3aa: CASTPAGKTNYGYTF
len: 14; abundance: .; d_gene: .; v_gene: TRBV27; j_gene: TRBJ2-7; CDR3nt: TGTGCCAGCAGTTTAGCGGGGTATCGTTACGAGCAGTACTTC; CDR3aa: CASSLAGYRYEQYF
len: 14; abundance: few; d_gene: TRBD1; v_gene: TRBV7-9; j_gene: TRBJ2-1; CDR3nt: TGTGCCAGCAGCTCCGGGACAGGGGGCTTGGAGCAGTTCTTC; CDR3aa: CASSSGTGGLEQFF
len: 14; abundance: .; d_gene: .; v_gene: TRBV20-1; j_gene: TRBJ2-1; CDR3nt: TGCAGTGCTGTGGGAATTTTCCGGGGCAATGAGCAGTTCTTC; CDR3aa: CSAVGIFRGNEQFF
len: 15; abundance: many; d_gene: TRBD2; v_gene: TRBV5-1; j_gene: TRBJ2-1; CDR3nt: TGCGCCAGCAGCCACCGACTAGCGGGGGACTTCAGGGAGTTCTTC; CDR3aa: CASSHRLAGDFREFF
len: 11; abundance: few; d_gene: .; v_gene: TRBV29-1; j_gene: TRBJ2-7; CDR3nt: TGCAGCGTTGATGATGCGGGCACGCAGTACTTC; CDR3aa: CSVDDAGTQYF
len: 12; abundance: many; d_gene: .; v_gene: TRBV10-3; j_gene: TRBJ1-1; CDR3nt: TGTGCCATCAGCCAACCGAACACTGAAGCTTTCTTT; CDR3aa: CAISQPNTEAFF
len: 17; abundance: .; d_gene: TRBD2; v_gene: TRBV6-5; j_gene: TRBJ2-3; CDR3nt: TGTGCCAGCAGTTACTCGAGCCTAGCGGGTAACACAGATACGCAGTATTTT; CDR3aa: CASSYSSLAGNTDTQYF
len: 15; abundance: .; d_gene: TRBD2; v_gene: TRBV20-1; j_gene: TRBJ2-3; CDR3nt: TGCAGTGCTAGGACGGGACTAGCGGGAGGGGGTACGCAGTATTTT; CDR3aa: CSARTGLAGGGTQYF
len: 13; abundance: .; d_gene: .; v_gene: TRBV10-3; j_gene: TRBJ1-1; CDR3nt: TGTGCCACCAGTGTTGGGGGTAACACTGAAGCTTTCTTT; CDR3aa: CATSVGGNTEAFF
len: 16; abundance: many; d_gene: TRBD1; v_gene: TRBV6-1; j_gene: TRBJ1-5; CDR3nt: TGTGCCAGCAGTGTCGCCTGGACAGGGGGCAATCAGCCCCAGCATTTT; CDR3aa: CASSVAWTGGNQPQHF
len: 14; abundance: many; d_gene: TRBD1; v_gene: TRBV28; j_gene: TRBJ1-2; CDR3nt: TGTGCCAGCAGTTCCGCGGACAGGGTGCATGGCTACACCTTC; CDR3aa: CASSSADRVHGYTF
len: 14; abundance: .; d_gene: .; v_gene: TRBV20-1; j_gene: TRBJ2-6; CDR3nt: TGCAGTGCTAGTACACAGATCGGGGCCAACGTCCTGACTTTC; CDR3aa: CSASTQIGANVLTF
len: 14; abundance: many; d_gene: TRBD1; v_gene: TRBV15; j_gene: TRBJ2-1; CDR3nt: TGTGCCACCAGCAGAGCAGGACAGGGCAATGAGCAGTTCTTC; CDR3aa: CATSRAGQGNEQFF